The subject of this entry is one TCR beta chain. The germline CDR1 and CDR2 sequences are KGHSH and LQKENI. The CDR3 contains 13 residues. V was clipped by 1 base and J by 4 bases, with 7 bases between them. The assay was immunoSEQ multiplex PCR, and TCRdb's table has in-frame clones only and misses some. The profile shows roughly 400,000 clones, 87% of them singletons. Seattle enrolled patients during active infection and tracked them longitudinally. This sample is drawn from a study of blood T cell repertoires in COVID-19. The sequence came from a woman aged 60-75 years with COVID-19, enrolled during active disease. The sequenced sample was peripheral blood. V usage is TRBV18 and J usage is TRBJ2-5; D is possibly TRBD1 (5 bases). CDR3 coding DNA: TGTGCCAGCTCACCACAGGGGTCAGAGACCCAGTACTTC. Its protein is CASSPQGSETQYF.